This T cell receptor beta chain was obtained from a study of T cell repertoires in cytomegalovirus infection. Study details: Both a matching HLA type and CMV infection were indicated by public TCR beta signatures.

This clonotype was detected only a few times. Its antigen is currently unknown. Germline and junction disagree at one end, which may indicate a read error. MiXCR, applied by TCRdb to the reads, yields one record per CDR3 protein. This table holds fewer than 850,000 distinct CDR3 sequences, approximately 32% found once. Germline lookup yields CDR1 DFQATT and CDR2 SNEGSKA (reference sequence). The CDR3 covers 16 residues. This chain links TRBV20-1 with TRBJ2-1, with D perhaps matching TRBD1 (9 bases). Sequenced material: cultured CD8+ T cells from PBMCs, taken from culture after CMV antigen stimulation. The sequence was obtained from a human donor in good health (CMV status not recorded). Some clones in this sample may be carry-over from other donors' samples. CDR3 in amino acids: CSSSDSGTGYYNEQFF. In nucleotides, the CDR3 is TGCAGTTCTAGCGATAGCGGGACAGGGTACTACAATGAGCAGTTCTTC.